This is a list of T cell receptor beta chains from one sample in a study of shared clonotypes between healthy human individuals. Libraries were prepared by immunoSEQ multiplex PCR; TCRdb keeps only in-frame clonotypes and omits some of them. The sample lists roughly 530,000 clones, less than 96% occurring once. Sequenced input: naive CD4+ T cells sorted from blood. The receptor set was obtained from a woman between 25 and 40 years old in good health. Both conserved end residues are part of each CDR3. Each record gives: D gene, V gene, clone size, J gene, CDR3 protein, CDR3 DNA. A D gene is named only where the DNA matches it firmly. Clone size is stated in some rows and not others, as once, few, many or a class when expanded.

d_gene: NA
v_gene: TRBV13
abundance: NA
j_gene: TRBJ1-1
CDR3aa: CASSPREANTEAFF
CDR3nt: TGTGCCAGCAGCCCGCGGGAGGCGAACACTGAAGCTTTCTTT

d_gene: TRBD2
v_gene: TRBV4-2
abundance: NA
j_gene: TRBJ2-1
CDR3aa: CASSQDGGLAGYNEQFF
CDR3nt: TGTGCCAGCAGCCAAGATGGGGGACTAGCGGGATACAATGAGCAGTTCTTC

d_gene: TRBD1
v_gene: TRBV5-6
abundance: NA
j_gene: TRBJ2-7
CDR3aa: CASSFQGADEQYF
CDR3nt: TGTGCCAGCAGCTTCCAGGGGGCGGACGAGCAGTACTTC

d_gene: NA
v_gene: TRBV29-1
abundance: NA
j_gene: TRBJ2-7
CDR3aa: CSVEWGSEQYF
CDR3nt: TGCAGCGTTGAGTGGGGTAGCGAGCAGTACTTC

d_gene: NA
v_gene: TRBV28
abundance: NA
j_gene: TRBJ2-7
CDR3aa: CASSLSVHEQYF
CDR3nt: TGTGCCAGCAGTTTGAGTGTTCACGAGCAGTACTTC

d_gene: NA
v_gene: TRBV9
abundance: NA
j_gene: TRBJ2-3
CDR3aa: CASSVESLDTQYF
CDR3nt: TGTGCCAGCAGCGTCGAAAGCTTGGATACGCAGTATTTT

d_gene: TRBD1
v_gene: TRBV28
abundance: NA
j_gene: TRBJ1-1
CDR3aa: CASIRGQGRGYTEAFF
CDR3nt: TGTGCCAGTATAAGGGGACAGGGAAGAGGGTACACTGAAGCTTTCTTT

d_gene: TRBD1
v_gene: TRBV15
abundance: once
j_gene: TRBJ2-3
CDR3aa: CATSKGTGTDTQYF
CDR3nt: TGTGCCACCAGCAAAGGGACAGGCACAGATACGCAGTATTTT

d_gene: NA
v_gene: TRBV12-5
abundance: NA
j_gene: TRBJ1-1
CDR3aa: CASEYGRADTEAFF
CDR3nt: TGTGCTAGTGAATATGGGAGGGCGGACACTGAAGCTTTCTTT

d_gene: NA
v_gene: TRBV2
abundance: NA
j_gene: TRBJ2-2
CDR3aa: CASRGEHTGELFF
CDR3nt: TGTGCCAGCCGCGGGGAACACACCGGGGAGCTGTTTTTT

d_gene: NA
v_gene: TRBV28
abundance: NA
j_gene: TRBJ2-1
CDR3aa: CASSLGLGGREQFF
CDR3nt: TGTGCCAGCAGTTTGGGACTCGGGGGTCGTGAGCAGTTCTTC

d_gene: TRBD1
v_gene: TRBV5-1
abundance: once
j_gene: TRBJ1-4
CDR3aa: CASTGTEPEKLFF
CDR3nt: TGCGCCAGCACCGGGACAGAGCCTGAAAAACTGTTTTTT

d_gene: NA
v_gene: TRBV28
abundance: NA
j_gene: TRBJ2-1
CDR3aa: CATSERGEQFF
CDR3nt: TGTGCCACCTCCGAGAGGGGTGAGCAGTTCTTC

d_gene: NA
v_gene: TRBV9
abundance: NA
j_gene: TRBJ2-7
CDR3aa: CASSPRDTRGEQYF
CDR3nt: TGTGCCAGCAGCCCTAGGGACACCCGAGGGGAGCAGTACTTC

d_gene: TRBD2
v_gene: TRBV28
abundance: NA
j_gene: TRBJ2-2
CDR3aa: CASRGWEGGGTGELFF
CDR3nt: TGTGCCAGCAGGGGATGGGAGGGAGGAGGTACCGGGGAGCTGTTTTTT

d_gene: NA
v_gene: TRBV6-6
abundance: NA
j_gene: TRBJ1-5
CDR3aa: CATNLGDSNQPQHF
CDR3nt: TGTGCCACCAACCTGGGAGATAGCAATCAGCCCCAGCATTTT

d_gene: TRBD1
v_gene: TRBV27
abundance: NA
j_gene: TRBJ1-2
CDR3aa: CASRPHFGQGDYGYTF
CDR3nt: TGTGCCAGCAGACCTCACTTCGGACAGGGTGACTATGGCTACACCTTC

d_gene: NA
v_gene: TRBV4-1
abundance: NA
j_gene: TRBJ2-4
CDR3aa: CASSQDRMGGQNIQYF
CDR3nt: TGCGCCAGCAGCCAAGACAGAATGGGCGGACAAAACATTCAGTACTTC

d_gene: NA
v_gene: TRBV19
abundance: NA
j_gene: TRBJ1-2
CDR3aa: CASNKNGLRGYTF
CDR3nt: TGTGCCAGTAATAAAAACGGGCTCCGTGGCTACACCTTC

d_gene: NA
v_gene: TRBV28
abundance: NA
j_gene: TRBJ1-5
CDR3aa: CASSLRTSKNQPQHF
CDR3nt: TGTGCCAGCAGTTTACGGACGTCCAAAAATCAGCCCCAGCATTTT

d_gene: TRBD2
v_gene: TRBV6-1
abundance: NA
j_gene: TRBJ2-5
CDR3aa: CASSQGLAGAETQYF
CDR3nt: TGTGCCAGCAGCCAGGGACTAGCGGGAGCGGAGACCCAGTACTTC

d_gene: TRBD2
v_gene: TRBV11-3
abundance: NA
j_gene: TRBJ2-4
CDR3aa: CASRPLADKNIQYF
CDR3nt: TGTGCCAGCAGGCCTCTAGCGGATAAAAACATTCAGTACTTC

d_gene: NA
v_gene: TRBV7-9
abundance: NA
j_gene: TRBJ2-1
CDR3aa: CASSLADEQFF
CDR3nt: TGTGCCAGCAGCTTAGCCGATGAGCAGTTCTTC

d_gene: TRBD2
v_gene: TRBV30
abundance: NA
j_gene: TRBJ2-7
CDR3aa: CAWSGQLATSYEQYF
CDR3nt: TGTGCCTGGAGTGGGCAACTAGCGACTTCCTACGAGCAGTACTTC

d_gene: NA
v_gene: TRBV4-1
abundance: once
j_gene: TRBJ1-2
CDR3aa: CASSQGRGPLHGYTF
CDR3nt: TGCGCCAGCAGCCAAGGCAGGGGCCCTCTGCATGGCTACACCTTC

d_gene: NA
v_gene: TRBV18
abundance: NA
j_gene: TRBJ1-3
CDR3aa: CASSPISQRHRNTIYF
CDR3nt: TGTGCCAGCTCACCAATCAGCCAGAGACACAGAAACACCATATATTTT

d_gene: TRBD2
v_gene: TRBV28
abundance: NA
j_gene: TRBJ2-4
CDR3aa: CASSPRLGLAGVPYIQYF
CDR3nt: TGTGCCAGCAGTCCACGCCTCGGACTAGCGGGAGTCCCGTACATTCAGTACTTC

d_gene: TRBD2
v_gene: TRBV7-9
abundance: NA
j_gene: TRBJ2-7
CDR3aa: CASSLTAGTSGERSYEQYF
CDR3nt: TGTGCCAGCAGCTTAACAGCGGGGACTAGCGGGGAACGATCCTACGAGCAGTACTTC

d_gene: NA
v_gene: TRBV19
abundance: NA
j_gene: TRBJ2-7
CDR3aa: CASSFRDPPTYEQYF
CDR3nt: TGTGCCAGTAGTTTCCGGGACCCCCCAACATACGAGCAGTACTTC

d_gene: NA
v_gene: TRBV2
abundance: NA
j_gene: TRBJ2-1
CDR3aa: CASSDKTRSYNEQFF
CDR3nt: TGTGCCAGCAGTGACAAAACTCGGAGCTACAATGAGCAGTTCTTC

d_gene: NA
v_gene: TRBV25-1
abundance: NA
j_gene: TRBJ1-1
CDR3aa: CASTPTWSSTEAFF
CDR3nt: TGTGCCAGCACCCCCACCTGGTCAAGCACTGAAGCTTTCTTT

d_gene: NA
v_gene: TRBV11-1
abundance: NA
j_gene: TRBJ2-7
CDR3aa: CAAPPVTTRAYEQYF
CDR3nt: TGTGCCGCCCCTCCGGTGACCACTCGGGCCTACGAGCAGTACTTC

d_gene: TRBD2
v_gene: TRBV14
abundance: NA
j_gene: TRBJ2-7
CDR3aa: CASSQTSGNSYEQYF
CDR3nt: TGTGCCAGCAGCCAGACTAGCGGTAATTCCTACGAGCAGTACTTC

d_gene: TRBD1
v_gene: TRBV5-4
abundance: NA
j_gene: TRBJ1-2
CDR3aa: CASSLTSGTDGYTF
CDR3nt: TGTGCCAGCAGCTTGACCTCAGGGACAGATGGCTACACCTTC

d_gene: TRBD2
v_gene: TRBV28
abundance: NA
j_gene: TRBJ2-1
CDR3aa: CASPPGTSGGGGGGTSEQFF
CDR3nt: TGTGCCAGCCCTCCCGGGACTAGCGGGGGTGGGGGGGGCGGCACAAGTGAGCAGTTCTTC

d_gene: NA
v_gene: TRBV28
abundance: NA
j_gene: TRBJ2-7
CDR3aa: CASSLSTGRRIREQYF
CDR3nt: TGTGCCAGCAGTTTAAGTACCGGACGGCGCATACGGGAGCAGTACTTC

d_gene: TRBD2
v_gene: TRBV7-3
abundance: NA
j_gene: TRBJ2-5
CDR3aa: CASSLGLAGVRVKETQYF
CDR3nt: TGTGCCAGCAGCTTAGGACTAGCGGGAGTGAGGGTTAAAGAGACCCAGTACTTC

d_gene: NA
v_gene: TRBV6-6
abundance: NA
j_gene: TRBJ1-1
CDR3aa: CASSSLTRDLNTEAFF
CDR3nt: TGTGCCAGCAGTTCCCTAACCCGGGACCTGAACACTGAAGCTTTCTTT

d_gene: NA
v_gene: TRBV27
abundance: NA
j_gene: TRBJ2-4
CDR3aa: CASSPQGIHIGNIQYF
CDR3nt: TGTGCCAGCAGTCCACAAGGGATCCACATTGGCAACATTCAGTACTTC

d_gene: TRBD1
v_gene: TRBV28
abundance: NA
j_gene: TRBJ2-1
CDR3aa: CASSSPGQGVGNEQFF
CDR3nt: TGTGCCAGCAGTTCACCCGGACAGGGTGTAGGGAATGAGCAGTTCTTC

d_gene: NA
v_gene: TRBV5-6
abundance: NA
j_gene: TRBJ1-1
CDR3aa: CASSLLEGRNTEAFF
CDR3nt: TGTGCCAGCAGCTTGTTAGAGGGTCGGAACACTGAAGCTTTCTTT

d_gene: NA
v_gene: TRBV28
abundance: NA
j_gene: TRBJ2-1
CDR3aa: CASSLGSRRGRPFF
CDR3nt: TGTGCCAGCAGTTTGGGTTCTCGGAGGGGGCGACCGTTCTTC

d_gene: NA
v_gene: TRBV11-1
abundance: NA
j_gene: TRBJ2-7
CDR3aa: CASSLRASDSSYEQYF
CDR3nt: TGTGCCAGCAGCTTAAGGGCTAGCGATAGCTCCTACGAGCAGTACTTC

d_gene: TRBD2
v_gene: TRBV28
abundance: NA
j_gene: TRBJ2-7
CDR3aa: CASSLGGEEQYF
CDR3nt: TGTGCCAGCAGTCTGGGAGGGGAAGAGCAGTACTTC

d_gene: NA
v_gene: TRBV7-9
abundance: NA
j_gene: TRBJ1-2
CDR3aa: CASSLSPGKRDYGYTF
CDR3nt: TGTGCCAGCAGCTTATCCCCAGGAAAGAGGGATTATGGCTACACCTTC

d_gene: NA
v_gene: TRBV5-8
abundance: NA
j_gene: TRBJ2-7
CDR3aa: CASSLGFGAYYEQYF
CDR3nt: TGTGCCAGCAGCTTGGGGTTCGGGGCCTACTACGAGCAGTACTTC

d_gene: NA
v_gene: TRBV28
abundance: NA
j_gene: TRBJ1-1
CDR3aa: CASEKGGHNTEAFF
CDR3nt: TGTGCCAGCGAGAAGGGAGGACATAACACTGAAGCTTTCTTT

d_gene: TRBD2
v_gene: TRBV6-6
abundance: NA
j_gene: TRBJ2-7
CDR3aa: CASRGASGSRAYEQYF
CDR3nt: TGTGCCAGTCGGGGGGCTAGCGGGAGTAGGGCCTACGAGCAGTACTTC

d_gene: TRBD1
v_gene: TRBV10-2
abundance: NA
j_gene: TRBJ1-2
CDR3aa: CASRQGTGEGIGGYTF
CDR3nt: TGCGCCAGCAGACAAGGGACAGGGGAAGGTATCGGTGGCTACACCTTC

d_gene: TRBD2
v_gene: TRBV5-1
abundance: NA
j_gene: TRBJ2-7
CDR3aa: CASSFPSGSGEQYF
CDR3nt: TGCGCCAGCAGCTTTCCTAGCGGGAGCGGCGAGCAGTACTTC